This T cell receptor (beta chain) was sequenced during a study of cytomegalovirus exposure and HLA in healthy donors. The PCR employed 60 Vbeta primers together with 13 Jbeta primers. Sequencing was performed with immunoSEQ multiplex PCR; in TCRdb, only in-frame clones are kept and a portion is missing. This sample contains about 160,000 clones. The CDR3 totals 15 residues. Trimming removed 5 bases at V and 0 bases at J, with 13 bases between. Germline CDR1 reads SGHVS; CDR2 reads FQNEAQ. This sequence originates from a woman between 55 and 75 years old in good health and CMV-seronegative. The sequenced sample was PBMCs. The chain is built from TRBV7-8 and TRBJ1-2; a weak D match, TRBD1 (6 bases). The DNA for the CDR3 is TGTGCCAGCAGCCAACTAGGGGGTTCTAACTATGGCTACACCTTC. It codes for CASSQLGGSNYGYTF.